The 30 T cell receptor beta chains in this list originate from one sample, sequenced in a study of control samples from healthy donors and cancer patients. Sequenced by immunoSEQ multiplex PCR; TCRdb stores in-frame clones only, minus some. Among approximately 130,000 clones, roughly 84% were seen once, and the ten largest hold about 8.7%. What was sequenced was blood. Receptors originate from a man aged 35-49 years in good health.

The V and J genes are TRBV7-2 and TRBJ2-5, with D uncertain. The CDR3 is 15 residues long. Looked up from germline, CDR1 is SGHTA and CDR2 is FQGNSA. The V end lost 0 bases, the J end lost 0 bases, and 8 bases lay between the germline ends. This CDR3 is CASSLARHHQETQYF. CDR3 coding DNA: TGTGCCAGCAGCTTAGCGCGACACCACCAAGAGACCCAGTACTTC. Full variable domain (missing parts from reference TRBV7-2 and TRBJ2-5): GAGVSQSPSNKVTEKGKDVELRCDPISGHTALYWYRQSLGQGLEFLIYFQGNSAPDKSGLPSDRFSAERTGGSVSTLTIQRTQQEDSAVYLCASSLARHHQETQYFGPGTRLLVL.

The genes are TRBV7-2 and TRBJ2-7, with D possibly being TRBD1 (6 bases). Germline CDR1 reads SGHTA; CDR2 reads FQGNSA. Trimming pared 3 bases from V and 1 base from J, leaving 13 bases between. The CDR3 contains 15 residues. In DNA form, the CDR3 reads TGTGCCAGCAGCTTCAGGACAGCCCCATCCTACGAGCAGTACTTC. Translating it yields CASSFRTAPSYEQYF.

The chain has TRBV27 and TRBJ2-1; D tentatively reads TRBD1 or TRBD2 (5 bases each). Germline V gives CDR1 MNHEY, CDR2 SMNVEV (reference sequence). The CDR3 extends over 14 amino acids. The V end was cut by 4 bases, the J end by 8 bases, with 15 bases between. Here the CDR3 reads CASSYRGLFHEQFF. Here the CDR3 DNA reads TGTGCCAGCAGTTACCGGGGCCTCTTTCATGAGCAGTTCTTC.

This clone was seen a few times. This chain joins TRBV7-2 and TRBJ1-2, with 8 positions matching TRBD1. V lost 1 base to trimming and J lost 5 bases; unmatched junction nucleotides: 6. CDR1 and CDR2 from the germline V gene are SGHTA and FQGNSA. The CDR3 runs to 15 residues. DNA for the CDR3: TGTGCCAGCAGCTTAGTCGGACAGGGTGTATATGGCTACACCTTC. Translation: CASSLVGQGVYGYTF. Drawing the rest from reference TRBV7-2 and TRBJ1-2, the complete variable domain is GAGVSQSPSNKVTEKGKDVELRCDPISGHTALYWYRQSLGQGLEFLIYFQGNSAPDKSGLPSDRFSAERTGGSVSTLTIQRTQQEDSAVYLCASSLVGQGVYGYTFGSGTRLTVV.

This clone was recorded only once. J is TRBJ2-1 and V is TRBV5-6; 11 bases agree with TRBD2. Germline loops: CDR1 SGHDT, CDR2 YYEEEE. The trim removed 4 bases at V and 8 bases at J, leaving 8 bases unmatched. CDR3 size: 15 residues. The CDR3 DNA reads TGTGCCAGCAGCATACTAGCGGGGGTTGTAGATGAGCAGTTCTTC. Its protein product is CASSILAGVVDEQFF.

The chain couples TRBV7-2 to TRBJ1-2; TRBD1 is a possible D gene (5 bases). Trimming pared 5 bases from V and 0 bases from J, leaving 13 bases between. This CDR3 has 15 residues. In germline, CDR1 is SGHTA, CDR2 FQGNSA. The CDR3 DNA reads TGTGCCAGCAGCACCCAATCGGGGGCTAACTATGGCTACACCTTC. It yields the protein CASSTQSGANYGYTF.

This chain joins TRBV12-3 or TRBV12-4 and TRBJ1-1; no clear D. This CDR3 contains 13 residues. V shed 3 bases and J shed 1 base, with 6 bases lying between them. CDR3: CASSFRQNTEAFF. CDR3 nucleotides: TGTGCCAGCAGTTTTAGACAGAACACTGAAGCTTTCTTT.

This sequence joins TRBV7-7 and TRBJ2-7; D uncertain. Trimming removed 2 bases at V and 3 bases at J, with 8 bases between. Germline CDR1 reads SSHAT; CDR2 reads FNYEAQ (reference sequence). The CDR3 is 13 residues long. CDR3 in DNA: TGTGCCAGCAGCTTAAACAGCTACTACGAGCAGTACTTC. It specifies CASSLNSYYEQYF.

This rearrangement joins TRBV14 to TRBJ2-3; 14 bases fit TRBD2. The junction had 3 bases not matched to a gene; V was cut back by 3 bases and J by 1 base. The CDR3 has 17 residues. Germline CDR1 SGHDN, CDR2 FVKESK. Here the CDR3 reads CASSQAGLAGGTDTQYF. The CDR3 DNA is TGTGCCAGCAGCCAGGCGGGACTAGCGGGGGGCACAGATACGCAGTATTTT. Supplemented by reference TRBV14 and TRBJ2-3, the full variable domain reads EAGVTQFPSHSVIEKGQTVTLRCDPISGHDNLYWYRRVMGKEIKFLLHFVKESKQDESGMPNNRFLAERTGGTYSTLKVQPAELEDSGVYFCASSQAGLAGGTDTQYFGPGTRLTVL.

This chain links TRBV6-1 with TRBJ1-1; D not certain. Germline V gives CDR1 MNHNS, CDR2 SASEGT. V was pared by 2 bases and J by 8 bases, with 9 bases between. The CDR3 loop spans 12 amino acids. CDR3 sequence reads: CASSEWVLEAFF. DNA of the CDR3: TGTGCCAGCAGTGAATGGGTATTGGAAGCTTTCTTT.

V gene TRBV19 combines with J gene TRBJ1-3, with no clear D. The CDR3 contains 15 residues. The V end was cut by 9 bases, the J end by 4 bases, with 19 bases between. The germline CDR1 and CDR2 sequences are LNHDA and SQIVND (reference sequence). CDR3 nucleotides: TGTGCCAGCTGCCCGTCGGGGTTTTCAGGAAACACCATATATTTT. It encodes CASCPSGFSGNTIYF.

The J gene is TRBJ1-4, the V gene TRBV5-1; TRBD1 aligns across 9 bases. The CDR3 spans 15 residues. Germline CDR1 SGHRS, CDR2 YFSETQ. V was clipped by 0 bases and J by 6 bases; unmatched bases: 3. The CDR3 DNA follows: TGCGCCAGCAGCTTGGAGGGACAGGGATATGAAAAACTGTTTTTT. It encodes CASSLEGQGYEKLFF.

The chain carries TRBV9 and TRBJ2-7; 9 bases align to TRBD1. V lost 0 bases and J lost 4; bases outside the gene matches: 2. Per the germline V gene, CDR1 is SGDLS and CDR2 is YYNGEE. The CDR3 length is 14 residues. The CDR3 is CASSVADRGYEQYF. In nucleotides, the CDR3 is TGTGCCAGCAGCGTAGCGGACAGGGGATACGAGCAGTACTTC.

The chain joins TRBV6-5 to TRBJ1-5, with unresolved D. The CDR3 length is 14 residues. Trimming removed 5 bases from V and 3 bases from J, with 11 bases in between. Germline lookup yields CDR1 MNHEY and CDR2 SVGAGI. CDR3 sequence: CASSKASNNQPQHF. DNA of the CDR3: TGTGCCAGCAGTAAGGCTTCGAACAATCAGCCCCAGCATTTT.

The table lists this clone with a few counts. This specimen includes other DNA sequences encoding the same CDR3. The rearrangement links TRBV4-3 to TRBJ1-2; D remains ambiguous. The CDR3 runs to 14 residues. V lost 1 base, J lost 0 bases, and 6 bases lay in between. CDR1 and CDR2 from the germline V gene are LGHNA and YSLEER. CDR3 loop: CASSQGGTNYGYTF. CDR3 bases: TGCGCCAGCAGCCAAGGGGGAACTAACTATGGCTACACCTTC.

The CDR3, as DNA: TGTGCCAGCAGCGGACAGGGTGGGCATGAGCAGTTCTTC. This translates into CASSGQGGHEQFF. The rearrangement joins TRBV2 to TRBJ2-1, with TRBD1 identical over 8 bases. The CDR3 spans 13 residues. With V trimmed by 6 bases and J by 8 bases, 6 bases remained unmatched. Germline lookup yields CDR1 SNHLY and CDR2 FYNNEI.

The rearrangement uses TRBV7-3 and TRBJ2-3; D uncertain. In germline, CDR1 is SGHTA, CDR2 FQGTGA. Trimming cost V 5 bases and J 3 bases, with 3 bases left between them. The CDR3 is 11 residues long. CDR3: CASSQTDTQYF. As DNA, the CDR3 is TGTGCCAGCAGCCAAACAGATACGCAGTATTTT. Looking up the rest from reference TRBV7-3 and TRBJ2-3 gives the full variable domain: GAGVSQTPSNKVTEKGKYVELRCDPISGHTALYWYRQSLGQGPEFLIYFQGTGAADDSGLPNDRFFAVRPEGSVSTLKIQRTERGDSAVYLCASSQTDTQYFGPGTRLTVL.

The V and J genes are TRBV9 and TRBJ1-4; 7 bases map to TRBD1. The V and J ends lost 0 bases and 0 bases, in that order; junction bases with no gene match: 2. The CDR3 runs to 16 residues. In germline, CDR1 is SGDLS, CDR2 YYNGEE. The CDR3 here is CASSVEGTATNEKLFF. The CDR3 coding sequence is TGTGCCAGCAGCGTAGAGGGGACAGCAACTAATGAAAAACTGTTTTTT.

This rearrangement joins TRBV25-1 to TRBJ2-7, with 10 bases lining up with TRBD1. V was clipped by 10 bases and J by 3 bases; unmatched bases: 12. Germline assignment: CDR1 MGHDK and CDR2 SYGVNS. The CDR3 spans 15 residues. CDR3 DNA: TGTGCCACCCATAAGAGCTGGACAGGGGGCTACGAGCAGTACTTC. The encoded protein is CATHKSWTGGYEQYF.

The chain recombines TRBV12-5 with TRBJ1-4; 10 bases match TRBD1. V dropped 5 bases and J dropped 10; count of bases not matched to a gene: 7. Germline assignment: CDR1 LGHNT and CDR2 FRNRAP. The CDR3 is 14 residues long. CDR3 sequence: CASGLTGGSAKLFF. The CDR3 coding sequence is TGTGCTAGTGGTCTGACAGGGGGCTCAGCAAAACTGTTTTTT.

This clone was detected a few times. The rearrangement links TRBV6-6 to TRBJ1-5; 11 bases match TRBD1. The CDR3 sequence is 17 residues long. CDR1 MNHNY and CDR2 SVGAGI come from the germline V gene (reference sequence). With V trimmed by 5 bases and J by 5 bases, 11 bases remained unmatched. CDR3 DNA: TGTGCCAGCAGTCAACGACCCCGGACAGGGGGCGATCAGCCCCAGCATTTT. This translates into CASSQRPRTGGDQPQHF.

This sequence joins TRBV7-2 and TRBJ2-2; D is tentatively TRBD1 or TRBD2 (6 bases each). Trimming shortened V by 3 bases and J by 6 bases, and 11 bases separated the two germline ends. The germline V gene encodes CDR1 SGHTA and CDR2 FQGNSA. The CDR3 is made up of 14 amino acids. The CDR3 is CASSLWGAAGELFF. CDR3 in DNA: TGTGCCAGCAGCTTGTGGGGGGCAGCCGGGGAGCTGTTTTTT.

The chain joins TRBV6-5 to TRBJ2-1; D is unclear. CDR1 is MNHEY, CDR2 SVGAGI, per germline. V dropped 2 bases and J dropped 2 bases, with 10 bases sitting between them. CDR3 length: 15 amino acids. The CDR3 loop is CASSYITGAYNEQFF. The CDR3 coding sequence is TGTGCCAGCAGTTACATTACGGGTGCCTACAATGAGCAGTTCTTC.

The J gene is TRBJ2-7, the V gene TRBV2, with 10 bases that match TRBD1. The CDR3 has 14 amino acids. Trimming at V came to 8 bases and at J to 1 base, leaving 5 bases not matched to a gene. Germline CDR1 SNHLY, CDR2 FYNNEI. CDR3 nucleotides: TGTGCCAGCTCGGGACAGGGGATATCCTACGAGCAGTACTTC. Translated: CASSGQGISYEQYF.

The rearrangement joins TRBV4-1 to TRBJ2-3; D might be TRBD1 (5 bases). Germline assignment: CDR1 MGHRA and CDR2 YSYEKL. The CDR3 spans 15 residues. V shed 2 bases and J shed 2 bases, with 11 bases lying between them. The CDR3 protein is CASSQTTAYTDTQYF. CDR3 coding DNA: TGCGCCAGCAGCCAAACGACAGCTTACACAGATACGCAGTATTTT.

V gene TRBV4-2 combines with J gene TRBJ2-7; TRBD2 aligns across 7 bases. Germline V CDR1 and CDR2: LGHNA, YNFKEQ. There are 14 residues in the CDR3. Losses at the gene ends were 0 bases for V and 4 bases for J; bases not matched to a gene: 3. The CDR3 protein is CASSQERLAYEQYF. CDR3 bases: TGTGCCAGCAGCCAAGAGAGACTAGCTTACGAGCAGTACTTC.

This clone was seen only once. CDR3: CVSGTTGYTF. The CDR3 DNA follows: TGTGTTTCCGGGACAACGGGCTACACCTTC. The V gene is TRBV12-3 or TRBV12-4, the J gene TRBJ1-2, with a tentative D call TRBD1 (6 bases). The CDR3 is made up of 10 amino acids.

The chain links TRBV15 to TRBJ2-5; D could derive from TRBD1 or TRBD2 (5 bases each). The CDR3 contains 16 residues. With 0 bases removed from V and 4 bases from J, the gap between germline ends came to 15 bases. Germline V CDR1 and CDR2: LNHNV, YYDKDF (reference sequence). DNA for the CDR3: TGTGCCACCAGCAGAGATCAACCGGGACGGGGAGAGACCCAGTACTTC. It translates to CATSRDQPGRGETQYF.

This clone was seen only a few times. The genes are TRBV3-1 (or the pseudogene TRBV3-2) and TRBJ2-7, with D possibly matching TRBD1 (6 bases). The CDR3 totals 14 residues. V lost 4 bases, J lost 0 bases, and 10 bases lay in between. CDR1 is LGHDT and CDR2 is YNNKEL in the germline V gene (reference sequence). CDR3 amino acids: CASSPRQVSYEQYF. The CDR3 nucleotides read TGTGCCAGCAGCCCCCGACAGGTCTCCTACGAGCAGTACTTC.

The table lists this clone with a count of one. The chain joins TRBV3-1 (or the pseudogene TRBV3-2) to TRBJ1-2; 11 positions match TRBD1. The CDR3 has 14 amino acids. V dropped 6 bases and J dropped 4; count of bases not matched to a gene: 4. Germline CDR1 LGHDT, CDR2 YNNKEL (reference sequence). CDR3 loop: CASRPGQGGYGYTF. The CDR3 DNA is TGTGCCAGCAGGCCGGGACAGGGGGGCTATGGCTACACCTTC.